The 7 T cell receptor beta chains below all came from one sample that was sequenced in a study of T cell repertoires in cytomegalovirus infection. TCRdb called the reads again in MiXCR, with one record for every CDR3 protein. The sample lists 560,000 or so distinct CDR3 sequences; approximately 17% were seen once. Sequencing input: CD8+ T cells from PBMCs. The receptors originated from a human donor in good health (CMV status not recorded). Some clones in this sample may be carry-over from other donors' samples.

This clonotype has ten or more counts. The genes are TRBV7-9 and TRBJ2-4; TRBD2 agrees at 10 bases. Germline V lookup: CDR1 SEHNR, CDR2 FQNEAQ (reference sequence). Trimming took 4 bases from V and 3 from J; bases not matched to a gene: 6. This CDR3 comprises 16 residues. The CDR3 spells CASSSTSGEYKNIQYF. CDR3 nucleotide sequence: TGTGCCAGCAGCTCCACTAGCGGGGAATACAAAAACATTCAGTACTTC. The whole variable domain, filled in from reference TRBV7-9 and TRBJ2-4, reads DTGVSQNPRHKITKRGQNVTFRCDPISEHNRLYWYRQTLGQGPEFLTYFQNEAQLEKSRLLSDRFSAERPKGSFSTLEIQRTEQGDSAMYLCASSSTSGEYKNIQYFGAGTRLSVL.

This clonotype was seen more than once but under ten times. The chain joins TRBV9 to TRBJ2-5; the match to TRBD2 covers 8 bases. Germline-derived CDR1 and CDR2 are SGDLS and YYNGEE. This CDR3 has 14 residues. Trimming at V came to 4 bases and at J to 3 bases, leaving 5 bases not matched to a gene. The CDR3 DNA sequence: TGTGCCAGCAGCACGGGGGGGACGGAAGAGACCCAGTACTTC. Its translation is CASSTGGTEETQYF. The whole variable domain, remainder taken from reference TRBV9 and TRBJ2-5, is DSGVTQTPKHLITATGQRVTLRCSPRSGDLSVYWYQQSLDQGLQFLIQYYNGEERAKGNILERFSAQQFPDLHSELNLSSLELGDSALYFCASSTGGTEETQYFGPGTRLLVL.

This clonotype showed up many times. The gene calls are TRBV5-4 and TRBJ1-1; the match to TRBD1 covers 10 bases. The CDR3 covers 14 residues. V trimming: 3 bases; J trimming: 3 bases; junction bases outside the gene matches: 2. Per the germline V gene, CDR1 is SGHNT and CDR2 is YYREEE (reference sequence). The CDR3, as DNA: TGTGCCAGCAGCTCGGGACAGGGGTACACTGAAGCTTTCTTT. Translated, it gives CASSSGQGYTEAFF.

This clonotype was recorded many times. V and J are TRBV7-8 and TRBJ1-2; D call uncertain. V shed 5 bases and J shed 7 bases, with 11 bases lying between them. Germline CDR1 is SGHVS and CDR2 is FQNEAQ. CDR3 size: 12 residues. Here the CDR3 DNA reads TGTGCCAGCAGCGAGAGGGCAAGTGGCTACACCTTC. Its protein product is CASSERASGYTF.

This clonotype was counted ten times or more. The rearrangement uses TRBV7-2 and TRBJ2-1; a weak D match, TRBD1 (5 bases). The CDR3 is 14 amino acids. Between the trimmed V and J ends, which lost 7 bases and 6 bases, there was a span of 16 bases. Per the germline V gene, CDR1 is SGHTA and CDR2 is FQGNSA. DNA for the CDR3: TGTGCCAGCAACCTACAGGAGAACGGCAATGAGCAGTTCTTC. Protein product: CASNLQENGNEQFF.

The chain is built from TRBV10-3 and TRBJ1-1, with D possibly TRBD1 on 5 matching bases. CDR3 size: 13 residues. In germline, CDR1 is ENHRY, CDR2 SYGVKD. V lost 3 bases and J 11 bases, leaving 16 bases between the germline ends. The CDR3 coding sequence is TGTGCCATCAGTGACAACGGGGGAGCCTGGGCTTTCTTT. This sequence encodes CAISDNGGAWAFF.

Turning to this clonotype: It may be a read error: a sequence one base away is much more abundant. Since the CDR3 does not end with the conserved phenylalanine or tryptophan, this likely comes from a read error. The chain joins TRBV11-2 to TRBJ1-2; 7 bases fit TRBD1. The CDR3 runs 17 residues. CDR1 is SGHAT, CDR2 FQNNGV, per germline. Trimming cost V 5 bases and J 0 bases; bases outside gene matches: 12. The CDR3 here is CASSPTGEPASNYGYTL. In DNA form, the CDR3 reads TGTGCCAGCAGCCCTACAGGGGAGCCGGCGTCTAACTATGGCTACACCTTA.